Shown below are 30 T cell receptor beta chains from a single sample sequenced in a study of identical twins. TCRdb fed the 5' RACE reads into MiXCR, producing one record per CDR3 protein. Among 200,000 to 300,000 distinct CDR3 sequences listed, approximately 10% were seen once. The sample consisted of memory T cells sorted from blood. The receptors originated from a man aged 50 to 60 in good health.

This chain connects TRBV11-2 to TRBJ2-1; 13 nucleotides agree with TRBD2. The junction had 3 bases not matched to a gene; V was cut back by 6 bases and J by 4 bases. The CDR3 spans 15 residues. Germline CDR1 reads SGHAT; CDR2 reads FQNNGV. CDR3 bases: TGTGCCAGCAGAAAACTAGCGGGAGGGTACAATGAGCAGTTCTTC. This codes for CASRKLAGGYNEQFF. Drawing the rest from reference TRBV11-2 and TRBJ2-1, the complete variable domain is EAGVAQSPRYKIIEKRQSVAFWCNPISGHATLYWYQQILGQGPKLLIQFQNNGVVDDSQLPKDRFSAERLKGVDSTLKIQPAKLEDSAVYLCASRKLAGGYNEQFFGPGTRLTVL.

This clonotype occurred many times. V is TRBV11-2 and J is TRBJ2-5, with TRBD2 identical over 12 bases. Germline trimming cut 5 bases from V and 0 bases from J; bases unmatched to any gene: 10. This CDR3 has 18 amino acids. CDR1 SGHAT and CDR2 FQNNGV come from the germline V gene. CDR3 amino acids: CASSPRASGRGYQETQYF. As DNA, the CDR3 is TGTGCCAGCAGCCCCCGGGCTAGCGGGAGGGGTTACCAAGAGACCCAGTACTTC.

The V and J genes are TRBV6-1 and TRBJ1-4; 7 bases align to TRBD1. Germline V gene lookup returns CDR1 MNHNS and CDR2 SASEGT. V shed 6 bases and J 3 bases; nucleotides not matched to a gene: 7. This CDR3 is built from 15 residues. As DNA, the CDR3 is TGTGCCAGCAGGCTGACAGGGACGGCTAATGAAAAACTGTTTTTT. Translating it yields CASRLTGTANEKLFF.

J is TRBJ2-7 and V is TRBV12-3 or TRBV12-4; 8 bases map to TRBD1. Trimming at V came to 4 bases and at J to 2 bases, leaving 10 bases not matched to a gene. The CDR3 is 16 residues long. CDR3 in amino acids: CASSWTGFGSPYEQYF. The CDR3 coding sequence is TGTGCCAGCAGTTGGACAGGGTTTGGGTCCCCCTACGAGCAGTACTTC.

This chain uses TRBV4-2 with TRBJ2-2; TRBD2 matches at 12 bases. V lost 3 bases to trimming and J lost 5 bases; unmatched junction nucleotides: 10. The CDR3 consists of 18 residues. Germline V CDR1 and CDR2: LGHNA, YNFKEQ. CDR3 DNA: TGTGCCAGCAGCCAGAGGACTAGCGGGGCCCCTCGTACCGGGGAGCTGTTTTTT. Amino acid sequence: CASSQRTSGAPRTGELFF.

Of note for this clonotype: A clone one base away is much larger, so this may be a read error. The V gene is TRBV7-9, the J gene TRBJ2-7, with D unclear. The V gene lost 5 bases and the J gene lost 4 bases, with 6 bases spanning the gap. Germline V gene lookup returns CDR1 SEHNR and CDR2 FQNEAQ (reference sequence). This CDR3 region has 11 residues. The CDR3 is CASSAEYEQYF. The CDR3 DNA reads TGTGCCAGCAGCGCCGAATACGAGCAGTACTTC.

This clonotype was counted only a few times. The chain has TRBV4-1 and TRBJ1-5; no reliable D call. Trimming removed 3 bases from V and 5 bases from J, with 8 bases in between. The CDR3 consists of 13 residues. Germline loops: CDR1 MGHRA, CDR2 YSYEKL. In nucleotides, the CDR3 is TGCGCCAGCAGCCAGGGGTTGGATCAGCCCCAGCATTTT. Translating it yields CASSQGLDQPQHF.

This clonotype was recorded at least ten times. The genes are TRBV28 and TRBJ1-4, with D perhaps matching TRBD1 (6 bases). The V gene's germline CDR1 is MDHEN and CDR2 SYDVKM. The germline V and J ends were trimmed by 3 bases and 9 bases, with 14 bases remaining between them. CDR3 length equals 14 residues. The CDR3 DNA follows: TGTGCCAGCAGTTTCGGGACAAGAACAAAAAAACTGTTTTTT. Encoded protein: CASSFGTRTKKLFF.

This clonotype was seen ten or more times. The chain recombines TRBV9 with TRBJ2-1; 8 bases match TRBD2. Germline assignment: CDR1 SGDLS and CDR2 YYNGEE. V was pared by 3 bases and J by 3 bases, with 5 bases of the junction left unmatched. The CDR3 is 15 amino acids. The CDR3 sequence is CASSEGLEYYNEQFF. The DNA for the CDR3 is TGTGCCAGCAGCGAGGGACTAGAGTACTACAATGAGCAGTTCTTC.

The chain uses TRBV20-1 and TRBJ2-3; 7 bases agree with TRBD1. The CDR3 length is 14 residues. V was pared by 0 bases and J by 5 bases, with 5 bases of the junction left unmatched. Germline values: CDR1 DFQATT, CDR2 SNEGSKA (reference sequence). Here the CDR3 reads CSARDIDRVDTQYF. DNA for the CDR3: TGCAGTGCTAGAGATATCGACAGGGTAGATACGCAGTATTTT.

Ten or more counts support this clonotype. The chain recombines TRBV6-1 with TRBJ2-7; 11 positions match TRBD2. This CDR3 region has 17 residues. V lost 4 bases, J lost 7 bases, and 15 bases stayed unmatched. From germline, CDR1 is MNHNS and CDR2 SASEGT. This chain's CDR3 is CASSARIGTSGTREQYF. In DNA, the CDR3 is TGTGCCAGCAGTGCCCGGATCGGGACTAGCGGCACTAGGGAGCAGTACTTC.

This clonotype has only a few counts. V gene TRBV4-2 combines with J gene TRBJ2-3; D gene unclear. CDR3 length: 13 residues. Deletions cut 0 bases from V and 3 bases from J, with 4 bases between. CDR1 is LGHNA and CDR2 is YNFKEQ in the germline V gene. CDR3 residues: CASSQDRTDTQYF. CDR3 sequence (DNA): TGTGCCAGCAGCCAAGACCGAACAGATACGCAGTATTTT.

The J gene is TRBJ1-2, the V gene TRBV15, with D hard to call. V shed 0 bases and J shed 4 bases, with 15 bases lying between them. The CDR3 is 16 amino acids. CDR1 is LNHNV and CDR2 is YYDKDF in the germline V gene (reference sequence). The CDR3 DNA follows: TGTGCCACCAGCAGAGATTACCAGGATAGGAGCTATGGCTACACCTTC. It codes for CATSRDYQDRSYGYTF.

This clonotype was counted between two and nine times. The chain's CDR3 is CSVSRTNEKLFF. The CDR3, as DNA: TGCAGTGTATCTCGGACCAATGAAAAACTGTTTTTT. The J gene is TRBJ1-4, the V gene TRBV20-1, with unresolved D. Germline CDR1 reads DFQATT; CDR2 reads SNEGSKA (reference sequence). The germline V and J ends were trimmed by 7 bases and 5 bases, with 11 bases remaining between them. The CDR3 has 12 residues.

The V call is TRBV20-1, the J call TRBJ2-1; 13 nucleotides match TRBD2. The CDR3 is made up of 15 amino acids. Losses at the gene ends were 6 bases for V and 3 bases for J; bases not matched to a gene: 5. Germline CDR1 reads DFQATT; CDR2 reads SNEGSKA (reference sequence). The CDR3 DNA reads TGCAGTGCAACCGGGACTAGCGGGATCTACAATGAGCAGTTCTTC. Its protein product is CSATGTSGIYNEQFF.

This sequence joins TRBV18 and TRBJ2-7, with D possibly matching TRBD1 (5 bases). This CDR3 is 12 amino acids long. Trimming removed 3 bases at V and 7 bases at J, with 10 bases between. Germline loops: CDR1 KGHSH, CDR2 LQKENI. CDR3 bases: TGTGCCAGCTCACCTGCGACAGAGGAGCAGTACTTC. It is translated as CASSPATEEQYF.

This clonotype showed up just a few times. One end of the junction is discordant with germline, which a read error may explain. The chain links TRBV29-1 to TRBJ2-1; D is possibly TRBD1 (6 bases). This CDR3 spans 14 amino acids. The germline V gene has CDR1 SQVTM and CDR2 ANQGSEA. The CDR3: CGVEVPTGYGEQFF. CDR3 in DNA: TGCGGCGTTGAAGTCCCTACAGGGTACGGTGAGCAGTTCTTC.

In nucleotides, the CDR3 is TGCGCCAGCAGTGGAGTAGCGGGGAAGCAAGAGACCCAGTACTTC. It is translated as CASSGVAGKQETQYF. V is TRBV10-2 and J is TRBJ2-5; 8 positions agree with TRBD2. V lost 4 bases, J lost 2 bases, and 6 bases stayed unmatched. The germline gives CDR1 WSHSY, CDR2 SAAADI. The CDR3 loop spans 15 amino acids.

The sample holds many counts of this clonotype. The genes are TRBV5-1 and TRBJ1-1; D gene unclear. The CDR3 spans 15 residues. The germline V gene encodes CDR1 SGHRS and CDR2 YFSETQ. Trimming pared 0 bases from V and 1 base from J, leaving 10 bases between. CDR3 protein: CASSLGATRNTEAFF. As DNA, the CDR3 is TGCGCCAGCAGCTTGGGTGCCACCAGGAACACTGAAGCTTTCTTT.

This clonotype came up a few times. The J gene is TRBJ2-2, the V gene TRBV20-1; tentative D call: TRBD2 (6 bases). The CDR3 spans 16 residues. Germline-derived CDR1 and CDR2 are DFQATT and SNEGSKA (reference sequence). Trimming shortened V by 0 bases and J by 5 bases, and 16 bases separated the two germline ends. The CDR3 DNA sequence: TGCAGTGCTAGAGATCGCCTGGCCGGAGGGACCGGGGAGCTGTTTTTT. Translation: CSARDRLAGGTGELFF.

This clonotype occurred many times. This chain uses TRBV29-1 with TRBJ2-3; 7 bases are shared with TRBD2. The CDR3 runs 15 residues. Germline CDR1 SQVTM, CDR2 ANQGSEA. V gave up 4 bases and J gave up 0 bases; unmatched junction bases: 7. The CDR3 bases are TGCAGCGTTGCTGGGGGACTACTAAGCACAGATACGCAGTATTTT. This codes for CSVAGGLLSTDTQYF.

The chain joins TRBV28 to TRBJ2-3; 9 bases are shared with TRBD1. The CDR3 runs 14 residues. Germline CDR1 reads MDHEN; CDR2 reads SYDVKM. Germline trimming cut 8 bases from V and 4 bases from J; bases unmatched to any gene: 7. The CDR3 sequence: CASAGQGLPDTQYF. CDR3 nucleotides: TGTGCCAGCGCGGGACAGGGACTCCCAGATACGCAGTATTTT.

At least ten counts were recorded for this clonotype. CDR3: CASSQDNLNPMNTEAFF. CDR3 bases: TGCGCCAGCAGCCAAGATAATCTGAATCCCATGAACACTGAAGCTTTCTTT. This chain joins TRBV4-3 and TRBJ1-1; D not resolved. This CDR3 spans 17 amino acids. Germline CDR1 LGHNA, CDR2 YSLEER. V lost 0 bases and J lost 0, with 14 bases in between.

This clonotype was seen more than once but under ten times. The chain links TRBV14 to TRBJ2-5; 15 bases match TRBD2. In germline, CDR1 is SGHDN, CDR2 FVKESK. The ends lost 4 bases at V and 5 bases at J; junction bases unmatched: 8. The CDR3 has 17 residues. The CDR3 protein is CASSRWTSGRAWETQYF. The CDR3 DNA sequence: TGTGCCAGCAGCCGATGGACTAGCGGGAGGGCCTGGGAGACCCAGTACTTC.

This clonotype has a handful of counts. The genes are TRBV5-1 and TRBJ2-7; 8 bases line up with TRBD2. The CDR3 is 12 amino acids. Germline V gives CDR1 SGHRS, CDR2 YFSETQ. V gave up 4 bases and J gave up 10 bases; unmatched junction bases: 7. The CDR3 here is CASSADSGKQYF. For the CDR3, the DNA is TGCGCCAGCAGCGCGGATAGCGGGAAACAGTACTTC.

This clonotype was recorded a few times. The rearrangement joins TRBV2 to TRBJ1-2, with TRBD1 as a possible D gene (6 bases). The CDR3 runs to 15 residues. Germline V lookup: CDR1 SNHLY, CDR2 FYNNEI. With 2 bases removed from V and 7 bases from J, the gap between germline ends came to 17 bases. DNA of the CDR3: TGTGCCAGCAGTGAAACAGGACAGTCCCCTCTTGGCTACACCTTC. This codes for CASSETGQSPLGYTF. Full variable domain (rest looked up from reference TRBV2 and TRBJ1-2): EPEVTQTPSHQVTQMGQEVILRCVPISNHLYFYWYRQILGQKVEFLVSFYNNEISEKSEIFDDQFSVERPDGSNFTLKIRSTKLEDSAMYFCASSETGQSPLGYTFGSGTRLTVV.

V usage is TRBV29-1 and J usage is TRBJ2-1, with 14 bases lining up with TRBD2. Germline-derived CDR1 and CDR2 are SQVTM and ANQGSEA. Trimming at V came to 1 base and at J to 3 bases, leaving 5 bases not matched to a gene. The length of the CDR3 is 17 residues. CDR3: CSVEGGTSGSFYNEQFF. CDR3 DNA sequence: TGCAGCGTTGAAGGGGGGACTAGCGGGAGTTTCTACAATGAGCAGTTCTTC.

In this sample, this clonotype turned up many times. This rearrangement joins TRBV4-3 to TRBJ1-1, with D uncertain. The CDR3 runs to 15 residues. The V gene lost 4 bases and the J gene lost 4 bases, with 16 bases spanning the gap. Looked up from germline, CDR1 is LGHNA and CDR2 is YSLEER. CDR3 nucleotides: TGCGCCAGCAGCCTAGCGGTGGGCTCCGGCACTGAAGCTTTCTTT. Protein product: CASSLAVGSGTEAFF.

This clonotype occurred once. The rearrangement uses TRBV15 and TRBJ2-3; D not certain. Trimming removed 5 bases at V and 4 bases at J, with 13 bases between. The CDR3 covers 14 residues. Germline loops: CDR1 LNHNV, CDR2 YYDKDF (reference sequence). The CDR3 is CATSGSAWADTQYF. The CDR3 DNA follows: TGTGCCACCAGCGGAAGCGCCTGGGCAGATACGCAGTATTTT.

This clonotype was recorded many times. The J gene is TRBJ2-2, the V gene TRBV5-5; D may correspond to TRBD1 or TRBD2 (5 bases each). This CDR3 has 15 amino acids. In germline, CDR1 is SGHKS, CDR2 YYEKEE (reference sequence). The V end was cut by 0 bases, the J end by 2 bases, with 8 bases between. CDR3 sequence: CASSLARGNTGELFF. CDR3 sequence (DNA): TGTGCCAGCAGCTTGGCTCGGGGCAACACCGGGGAGCTGTTTTTT.